A single sample gave rise to the 10 T cell receptor beta chains below, sequenced in a study of T cells in Graves' hyperthyroidism and ophthalmopathy. There were TCR beta CDR3 regions amplified from RNA transcripts. In the first-round RT-PCR of the TCR CDR3, the HTBI primer set was used. TCRdb fed the multiplex PCR reads into MiXCR, producing one record per CDR3 protein. Found here are hundreds of thousands of distinct CDR3 sequences, 14% to 15% of them singletons; the top ten hold approximately 13%. The material sequenced was blood. The receptors were sampled from a man in his late teens or twenties with Graves' ophthalmopathy.

This clonotype was seen ten or more times. The V and J genes are TRBV24-1 and TRBJ2-5; 7 bases match TRBD1. With V trimmed by 3 bases and J by 1 base, 4 bases remained unmatched. This CDR3 is built from 15 residues. Germline V CDR1 and CDR2: KGHDR, SFDVKD. CDR3 amino acids: CATSDTGTAQETQYF. The CDR3 DNA sequence: TGTGCCACCAGTGATACCGGGACAGCCCAAGAGACCCAGTACTTC.

This clonotype was detected many times. The rearrangement links TRBV7-6 to TRBJ2-7, with D hard to call. Trimming removed 6 bases from V and 6 bases from J, with 18 bases in between. This CDR3 is built from 14 residues. Looked up from germline, CDR1 is SGHVS and CDR2 is FNYEAQ. Here the CDR3 reads CASRKEITSFEQYF. DNA of the CDR3: TGTGCCAGCAGAAAAGAAATCACGAGCTTCGAGCAGTACTTC.

This clonotype has a count of ten or more. This chain uses TRBV28 with TRBJ2-7; the D gene is possibly TRBD2 (5 bases). Germline loops: CDR1 MDHEN, CDR2 SYDVKM. The CDR3 is 13 residues long. The germline V and J ends were trimmed by 6 bases and 6 bases, with 15 bases remaining between them. The CDR3 region is CASRSGGSREQYF. CDR3 nucleotides: TGTGCCAGCAGAAGCGGAGGAAGCCGCGAGCAGTACTTC.

V is TRBV7-6 and J is TRBJ2-5; a possible D gene is TRBD1 (6 bases). V lost 5 bases and J lost 0, with 13 bases in between. The CDR3 sequence is 15 residues long. Germline CDR1 reads SGHVS; CDR2 reads FNYEAQ. CDR3 DNA sequence: TGTGCCAGCAGCCGGGACCAGGGGTACCAAGAGACCCAGTACTTC. Translating it yields CASSRDQGYQETQYF.

The DNA for the CDR3 is TGTGCCACCAGTGACCTCGTGACCAGGGGAGGCACCGGGGAGCTGTTTTTT. The encoded protein is CATSDLVTRGGTGELFF. This rearrangement joins TRBV24-1 to TRBJ2-2, with D tentatively TRBD1 or TRBD2 (6 bases each). CDR1 and CDR2 from the germline V gene are KGHDR and SFDVKD. The CDR3 is 17 residues long. V shed 4 bases and J shed 4 bases, with 18 bases lying between them.

In this sample, this clonotype turned up many times. The gene calls are TRBV7-9 and TRBJ2-7; the D gene is possibly TRBD2 (5 bases). The CDR3 runs to 14 residues. Germline CDR1 and CDR2: SEHNR and FQNEAQ (reference sequence). Trimming took off 1 base at V and 4 bases at J, with 11 bases between the two ends. Here the CDR3 DNA reads TGTGCCAGCAGCTTAGACGGGCCGGGATACGAGCAGTACTTC. It is translated as CASSLDGPGYEQYF.

This clonotype was recorded a few times. This chain links TRBV4-2 with TRBJ2-7; D is perhaps TRBD1 (5 bases). Trimming removed 0 bases at V and 6 bases at J, with 12 bases between. Germline assignment: CDR1 LGHNA and CDR2 YNFKEQ. The CDR3 loop spans 14 amino acids. CDR3 in DNA: TGTGCCAGCAGCCAAGAAGGGGTCCGGGCCGAGCAGTACTTC. This gives the protein CASSQEGVRAEQYF.

This clonotype was observed many times. The V call is TRBV27, the J call TRBJ2-5; the match to TRBD2 covers 11 bases. The CDR3 has 13 amino acids. The V gene's germline CDR1 is MNHEY and CDR2 SMNVEV (reference sequence). The V segment lost 6 bases and the J segment 7 bases; nucleotides outside the gene matches: 4. In DNA form, the CDR3 reads TGTGCCAGCAGACAAGGACTAGCGGGGACCCAGTACTTC. Residues: CASRQGLAGTQYF.

This clonotype was seen ten or more times. The V gene is TRBV2, the J gene TRBJ1-5, with D hard to call. Germline V lookup: CDR1 SNHLY, CDR2 FYNNEI. The CDR3 contains 15 residues. The V end was cut by 1 base, the J end by 2 bases, with 9 bases between. The CDR3 coding sequence is TGTGCCAGCAGTGAAGAGGGCTTCCGCAATCAGCCCCAGCATTTT. It is translated as CASSEEGFRNQPQHF. The full variable domain, rest sourced from reference TRBV2 and TRBJ1-5, is EPEVTQTPSHQVTQMGQEVILRCVPISNHLYFYWYRQILGQKVEFLVSFYNNEISEKSEIFDDQFSVERPDGSNFTLKIRSTKLEDSAMYFCASSEEGFRNQPQHFGDGTRLSIL.

As regards this clonotype: Sequence at one end of the junction differs from germline and may be a read error. The rearrangement links TRBV5-1 to TRBJ2-3; 8 bases match TRBD2. Germline V gene data show CDR1 as SGHRS and CDR2 as YFSETQ. The CDR3 extends over 15 amino acids. The CDR3 DNA is TGCGCCAGCAGCTTAGCGGGAGAGGACACAGGTACGCAGTATTTT. It encodes CASSLAGEDTGTQYF. Together with reference TRBV5-1 and TRBJ2-3, the CDR3 gives the full variable domain: KAGVTQTPRYLIKTRGQQVTLSCSPISGHRSVSWYQQTPGQGLQFLFEYFSETQRNKGNFPGRFSGRQFSNSRSEMNVSTLELGDSALYLCASSLAGEDTGTQYFGPGTRLTVL.